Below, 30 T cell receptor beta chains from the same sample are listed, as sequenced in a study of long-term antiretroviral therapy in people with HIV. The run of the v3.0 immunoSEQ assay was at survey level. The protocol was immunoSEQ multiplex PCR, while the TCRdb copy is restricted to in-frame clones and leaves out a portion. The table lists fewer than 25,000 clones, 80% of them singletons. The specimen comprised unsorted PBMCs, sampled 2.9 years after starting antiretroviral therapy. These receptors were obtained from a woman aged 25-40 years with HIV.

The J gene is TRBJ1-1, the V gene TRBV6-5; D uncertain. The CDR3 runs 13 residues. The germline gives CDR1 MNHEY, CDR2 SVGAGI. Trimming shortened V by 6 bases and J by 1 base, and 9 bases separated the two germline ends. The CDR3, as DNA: TGTGCCAGCAGGGGCCCTAAGAACACTGAAGCTTTCTTT. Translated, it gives CASRGPKNTEAFF.

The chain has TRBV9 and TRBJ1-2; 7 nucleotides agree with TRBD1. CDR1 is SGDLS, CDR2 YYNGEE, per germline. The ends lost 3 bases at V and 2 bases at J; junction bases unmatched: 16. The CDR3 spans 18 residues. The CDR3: CASSAETQGEGVNYGYTF. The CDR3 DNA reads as TGTGCCAGCAGCGCCGAAACCCAGGGGGAAGGGGTAAACTATGGCTACACCTTC.

DNA of the CDR3: TGTGCCAGCAGCGTAGGAGGGTACGATCAGCCCCAGCATTTT. Translated, it gives CASSVGGYDQPQHF. The V call is TRBV9, the J call TRBJ1-5, with unresolved D. Germline CDR1 SGDLS, CDR2 YYNGEE. The CDR3 runs to 14 residues. Between the trimmed V and J ends, which lost 0 bases and 5 bases, there was a span of 9 bases.

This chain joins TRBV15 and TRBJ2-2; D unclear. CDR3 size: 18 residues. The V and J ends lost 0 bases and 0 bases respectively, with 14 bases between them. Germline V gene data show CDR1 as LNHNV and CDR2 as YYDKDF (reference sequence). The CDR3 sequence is CATSRDLLSKANTGELFF. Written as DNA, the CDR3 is TGTGCCACCAGCAGAGATTTGCTTTCCAAGGCGAACACCGGGGAGCTGTTTTTT.

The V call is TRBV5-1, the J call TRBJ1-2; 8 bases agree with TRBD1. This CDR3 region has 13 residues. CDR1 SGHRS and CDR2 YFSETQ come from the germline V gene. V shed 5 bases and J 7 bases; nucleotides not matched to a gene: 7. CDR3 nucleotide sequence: TGCGCCAGCAGTTCCCAGGGGGCCCGTGGCTACACCTTC. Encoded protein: CASSSQGARGYTF.

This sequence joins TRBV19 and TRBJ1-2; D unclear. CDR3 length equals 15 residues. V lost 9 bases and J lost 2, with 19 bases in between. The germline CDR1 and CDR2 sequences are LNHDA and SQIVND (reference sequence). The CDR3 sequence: CASIVKGWRNYGYTF. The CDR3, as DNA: TGTGCCAGCATCGTAAAAGGGTGGCGGAACTATGGCTACACCTTC.

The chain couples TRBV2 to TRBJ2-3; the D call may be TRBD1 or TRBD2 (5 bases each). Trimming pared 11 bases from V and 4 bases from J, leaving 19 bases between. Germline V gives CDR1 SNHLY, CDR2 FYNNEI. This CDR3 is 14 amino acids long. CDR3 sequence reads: CAQRAERGPDTQYF. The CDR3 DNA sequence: TGTGCCCAACGGGCGGAGAGGGGACCAGATACGCAGTATTTT.

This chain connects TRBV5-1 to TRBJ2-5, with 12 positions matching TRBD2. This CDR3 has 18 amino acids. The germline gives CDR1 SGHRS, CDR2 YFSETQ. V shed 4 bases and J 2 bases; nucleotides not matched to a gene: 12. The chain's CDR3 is CASSQRGASGGVQETQYF. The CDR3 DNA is TGCGCCAGCAGCCAACGGGGCGCTAGCGGGGGGGTACAAGAGACCCAGTACTTC.

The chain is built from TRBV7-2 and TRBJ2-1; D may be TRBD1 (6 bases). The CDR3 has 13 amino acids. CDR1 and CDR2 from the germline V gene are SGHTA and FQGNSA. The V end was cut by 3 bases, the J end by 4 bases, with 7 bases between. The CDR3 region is CASSLTGYNEQFF. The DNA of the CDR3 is TGTGCCAGCAGCTTGACAGGTTACAATGAGCAGTTCTTC.

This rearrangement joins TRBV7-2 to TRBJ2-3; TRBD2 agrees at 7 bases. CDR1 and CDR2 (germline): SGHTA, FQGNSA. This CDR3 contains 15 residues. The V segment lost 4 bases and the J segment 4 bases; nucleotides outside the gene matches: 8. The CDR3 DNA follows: TGTGCCAGCAGCTCGGAGCGGGGTTACTCAGATACGCAGTATTTT. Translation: CASSSERGYSDTQYF. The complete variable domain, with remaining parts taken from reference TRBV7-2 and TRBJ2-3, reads GAGVSQSPSNKVTEKGKDVELRCDPISGHTALYWYRQSLGQGLEFLIYFQGNSAPDKSGLPSDRFSAERTGGSVSTLTIQRTQQEDSAVYLCASSSERGYSDTQYFGPGTRLTVL.

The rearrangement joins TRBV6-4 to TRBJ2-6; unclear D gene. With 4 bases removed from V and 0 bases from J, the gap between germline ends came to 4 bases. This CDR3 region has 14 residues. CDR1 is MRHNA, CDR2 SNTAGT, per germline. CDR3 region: CASSGDSGANVLTF. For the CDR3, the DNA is TGTGCCAGCAGTGGGGACTCTGGGGCCAACGTCCTGACTTTC.

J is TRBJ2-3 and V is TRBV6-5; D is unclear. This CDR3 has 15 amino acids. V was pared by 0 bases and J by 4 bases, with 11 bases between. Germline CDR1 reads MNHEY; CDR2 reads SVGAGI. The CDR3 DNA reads TGTGCCAGCAGTTACTCAGGTCTCCGCCCAGATACGCAGTATTTT. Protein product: CASSYSGLRPDTQYF.

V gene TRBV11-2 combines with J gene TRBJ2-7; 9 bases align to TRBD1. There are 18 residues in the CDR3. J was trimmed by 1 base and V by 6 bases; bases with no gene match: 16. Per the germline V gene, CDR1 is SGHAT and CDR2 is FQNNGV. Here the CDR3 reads CASRITGTGRKASYEQYF. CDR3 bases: TGTGCCAGCAGAATTACTGGGACAGGGAGAAAGGCTTCCTACGAGCAGTACTTC.

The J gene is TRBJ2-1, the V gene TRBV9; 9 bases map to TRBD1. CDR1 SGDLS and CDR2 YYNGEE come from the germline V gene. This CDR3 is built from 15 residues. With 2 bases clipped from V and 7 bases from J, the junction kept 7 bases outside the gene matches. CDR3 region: CASSVDRGTWNEQFF. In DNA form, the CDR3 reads TGTGCCAGCAGCGTCGACAGGGGGACTTGGAATGAGCAGTTCTTC. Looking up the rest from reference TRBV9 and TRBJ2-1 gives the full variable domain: DSGVTQTPKHLITATGQRVTLRCSPRSGDLSVYWYQQSLDQGLQFLIQYYNGEERAKGNILERFSAQQFPDLHSELNLSSLELGDSALYFCASSVDRGTWNEQFFGPGTRLTVL.

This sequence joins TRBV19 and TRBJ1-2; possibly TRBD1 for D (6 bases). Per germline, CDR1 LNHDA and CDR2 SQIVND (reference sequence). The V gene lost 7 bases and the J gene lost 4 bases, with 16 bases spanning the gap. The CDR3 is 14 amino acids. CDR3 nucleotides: TGTGCCAGTACCCCGGACAGATCACCCTATGGCTACACCTTC. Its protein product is CASTPDRSPYGYTF.

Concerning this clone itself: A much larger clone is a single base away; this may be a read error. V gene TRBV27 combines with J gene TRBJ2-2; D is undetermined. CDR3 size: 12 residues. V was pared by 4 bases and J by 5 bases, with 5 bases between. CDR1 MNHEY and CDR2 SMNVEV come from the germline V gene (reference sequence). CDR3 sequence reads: CASSSKTGELFF. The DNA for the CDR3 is TGTGCCAGCAGTTCTAAGACCGGGGAGCTGTTTTTT.

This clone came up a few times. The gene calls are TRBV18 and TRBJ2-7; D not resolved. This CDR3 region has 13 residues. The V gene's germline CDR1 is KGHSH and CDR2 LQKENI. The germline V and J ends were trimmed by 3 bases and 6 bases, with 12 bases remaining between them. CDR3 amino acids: CASSPLGSGEQYV. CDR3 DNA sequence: TGTGCCAGCTCACCCTTGGGGTCAGGCGAGCAGTACGTC.

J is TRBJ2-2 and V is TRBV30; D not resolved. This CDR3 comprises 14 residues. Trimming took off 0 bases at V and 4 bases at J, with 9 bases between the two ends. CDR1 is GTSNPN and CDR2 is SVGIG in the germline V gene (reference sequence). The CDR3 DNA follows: TGTGCCTGGAGTGTACCAGGCATCACCGGGGAGCTGTTTTTT. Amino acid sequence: CAWSVPGITGELFF.

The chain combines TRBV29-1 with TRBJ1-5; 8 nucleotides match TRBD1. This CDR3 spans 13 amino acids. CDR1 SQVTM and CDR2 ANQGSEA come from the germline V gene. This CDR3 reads CSYRGASNQPQHF. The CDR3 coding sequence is TGCAGTTACAGGGGGGCGAGCAATCAGCCCCAGCATTTT.

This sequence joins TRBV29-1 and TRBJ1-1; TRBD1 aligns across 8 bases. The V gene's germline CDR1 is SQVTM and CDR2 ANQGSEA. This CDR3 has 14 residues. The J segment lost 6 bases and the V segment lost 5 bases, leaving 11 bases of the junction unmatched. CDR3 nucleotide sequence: TGCAGCGTTCTCGTCAGGGGGCGTAACGCTGAAGCTTTCTTT. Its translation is CSVLVRGRNAEAFF.

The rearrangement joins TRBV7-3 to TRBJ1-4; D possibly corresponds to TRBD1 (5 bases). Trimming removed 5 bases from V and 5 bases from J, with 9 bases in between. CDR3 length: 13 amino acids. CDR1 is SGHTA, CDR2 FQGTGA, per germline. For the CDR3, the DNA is TGTGCCAGCAGCAGGGGAGTCAATGAAAAACTGTTTTTT. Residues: CASSRGVNEKLFF.

The CDR3 reads CASSLALSDYGYTF. CDR3 nucleotide sequence: TGTGCCAGCAGCTTAGCGCTCAGTGACTATGGCTACACCTTC. This chain joins TRBV7-9 and TRBJ1-2; no definite D call. The CDR3 extends over 14 amino acids. V lost 0 bases and J lost 3, with 8 bases in between. From germline, CDR1 is SEHNR and CDR2 FQNEAQ (reference sequence).

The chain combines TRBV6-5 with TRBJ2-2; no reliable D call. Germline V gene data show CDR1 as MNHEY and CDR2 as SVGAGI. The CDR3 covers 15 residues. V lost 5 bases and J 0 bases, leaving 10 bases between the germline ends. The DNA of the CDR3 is TGTGCCAGCAGTCCATTTCAGGCGAACACCGGGGAGCTGTTTTTT. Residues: CASSPFQANTGELFF.

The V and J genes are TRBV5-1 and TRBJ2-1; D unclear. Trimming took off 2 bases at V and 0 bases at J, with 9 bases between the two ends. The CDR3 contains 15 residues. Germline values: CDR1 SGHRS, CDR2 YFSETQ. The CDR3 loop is CASSLDSRSYNEQFF. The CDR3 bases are TGCGCCAGCAGCTTAGACTCTCGCTCCTACAATGAGCAGTTCTTC.

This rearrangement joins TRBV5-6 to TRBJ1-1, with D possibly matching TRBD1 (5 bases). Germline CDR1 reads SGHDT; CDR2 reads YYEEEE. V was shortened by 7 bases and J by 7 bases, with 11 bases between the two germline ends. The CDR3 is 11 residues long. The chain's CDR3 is CASFGQGEAFF. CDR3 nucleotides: TGTGCCAGCTTCGGTCAGGGTGAAGCTTTCTTT.

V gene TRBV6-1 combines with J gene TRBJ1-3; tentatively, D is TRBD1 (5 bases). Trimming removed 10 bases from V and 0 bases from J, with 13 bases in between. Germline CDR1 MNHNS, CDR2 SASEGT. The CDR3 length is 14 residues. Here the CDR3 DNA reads TGTGCCACGGGGGAGTCGGGCTCTGGAAACACCATATATTTT. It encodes CATGESGSGNTIYF.

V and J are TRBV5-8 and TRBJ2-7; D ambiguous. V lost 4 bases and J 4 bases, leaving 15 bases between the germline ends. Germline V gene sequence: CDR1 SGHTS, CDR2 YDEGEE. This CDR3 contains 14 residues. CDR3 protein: CASSAGPDTYEQYF. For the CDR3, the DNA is TGTGCCAGCAGCGCCGGGCCAGACACATACGAGCAGTACTTC.

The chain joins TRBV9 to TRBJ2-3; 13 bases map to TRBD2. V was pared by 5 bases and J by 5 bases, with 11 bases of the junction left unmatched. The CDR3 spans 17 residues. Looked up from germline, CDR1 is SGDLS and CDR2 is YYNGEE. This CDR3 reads CASSKSTSGGAKDTQYF. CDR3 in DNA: TGTGCCAGCAGTAAATCCACTAGCGGGGGGGCCAAAGATACGCAGTATTTT.

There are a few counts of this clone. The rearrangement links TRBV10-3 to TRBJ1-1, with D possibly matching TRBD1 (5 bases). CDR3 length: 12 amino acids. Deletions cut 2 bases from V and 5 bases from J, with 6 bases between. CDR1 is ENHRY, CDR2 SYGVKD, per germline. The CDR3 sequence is CAISEGGTEAFF. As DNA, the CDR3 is TGTGCCATCAGTGAGGGGGGTACTGAAGCTTTCTTT.

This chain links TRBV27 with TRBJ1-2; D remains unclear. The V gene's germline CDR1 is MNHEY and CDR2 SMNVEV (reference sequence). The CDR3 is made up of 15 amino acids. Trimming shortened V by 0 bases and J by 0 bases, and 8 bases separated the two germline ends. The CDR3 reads CASSLSGKTNYGYTF. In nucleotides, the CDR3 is TGTGCCAGCAGTTTATCGGGGAAAACTAACTATGGCTACACCTTC.